The rows below give T cell receptor beta chains drawn from one sample of a study of T cell clones after liver transplantation. Using immunoSEQ multiplex PCR, the repertoire was profiled, and TCRdb retains in-frame clones only, with some absent. The table shows around 120,000 clones, with about nine tenths occurring only once. Sequencing was performed on CD4+ T cells from blood, taken 12 months after liver transplant. These receptors came from a human patient who received a liver transplant. Some T cells may be transferred from the graft donor. Both conserved end residues are part of each CDR3. D genes are given only for firm matches. Some rows mark clone size as missing; the rest say once, few, many or name a class of expanded clone.

V gene	D gene	J gene	clone size	CDR3 DNA	CDR3 protein
TRBV30	TRBD2	TRBJ2-2	NA	TGTGCCTTCCGACTAGCGGGAGGCACCGGGGAGCTGTTTTTT	CAFRLAGGTGELFF
TRBV5-1	TRBD2	TRBJ2-5	NA	TGCGCCAGCAGCCCGGGACTAGCGGGCTTACAAGAGACCCAGTACTTC	CASSPGLAGLQETQYF
TRBV5-1	TRBD2	TRBJ2-5	NA	TGCGCCAGCAGCCCCTCCCCGGCCGGGGGGGAGACCCAGTACTTC	CASSPSPAGGETQYF
TRBV4-1	TRBD2	TRBJ2-5	NA	TGCGCCAGCAGCCAAGGGCGGGGGGCCGTGCAAGAGACCCAGTACTTC	CASSQGRGAVQETQYF
TRBV11-3	NA	TRBJ2-7	NA	TGTGCCAGCAGCATGCAGGGTCGGGAGCAGTACTTC	CASSMQGREQYF
TRBV11-2	NA	TRBJ2-7	many	TGTGCCAGCAGCTTAGGAGGGAGGCGGGCGGACCCTTACGAGCAGTACTTC	CASSLGGRRADPYEQYF
TRBV19	TRBD2	TRBJ2-7	NA	TGTGCCAGTAGTAGCGGGACTAGCGGTCACTACGAGCAGTACTTC	CASSSGTSGHYEQYF
TRBV30	NA	TRBJ2-7	NA	TGTGCCTGGAGTGCTAACTACGAGCAGTACTTC	CAWSANYEQYF
TRBV11-3	TRBD2	TRBJ2-3	NA	TGTGCCAGCAGCCCGCGGACTAGCGGTTACACAGATACGCAGTATTTT	CASSPRTSGYTDTQYF
TRBV19	NA	TRBJ2-4	NA	TGTGCCAGTAGTATAGGAGGGGAGGTAAACATTCAGTACTTC	CASSIGGEVNIQYF
TRBV19	NA	TRBJ1-3	NA	TGTGCCAGTAGTATGCAGGGGCTCTCTGGAAACACCATATATTTT	CASSMQGLSGNTIYF